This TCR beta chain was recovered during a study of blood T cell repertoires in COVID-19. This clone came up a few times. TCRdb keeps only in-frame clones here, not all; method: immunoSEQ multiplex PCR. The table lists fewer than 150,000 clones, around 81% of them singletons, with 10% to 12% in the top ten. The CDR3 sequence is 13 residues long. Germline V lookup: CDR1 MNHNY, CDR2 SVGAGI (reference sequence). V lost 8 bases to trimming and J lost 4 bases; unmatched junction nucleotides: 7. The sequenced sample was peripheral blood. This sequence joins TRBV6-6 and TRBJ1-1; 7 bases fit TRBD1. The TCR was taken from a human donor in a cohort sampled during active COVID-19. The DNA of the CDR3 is TGTGCCAGCTGCCGGGGACAGCCCACTGAAGCTTTCTTT. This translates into CASCRGQPTEAFF.